This is a list of T cell receptor beta chains from one sample in a study of radiotherapy plus CTLA-4 blockade in lung cancer. The data were produced by immunoSEQ multiplex PCR, yet TCRdb's version contains in-frame clones alone and is incomplete. The data show 85,000 to 100,000 clones, roughly 86% seen once. The sequencing used peripheral blood, collected from a patient treated with radiotherapy plus ipilimumab. These receptors were taken from a human donor with non-small cell lung cancer that progressed on radiotherapy plus ipilimumab. CDR3s include the opening cysteine and the closing phenylalanine or tryptophan. A D gene is named only where the DNA matches it firmly. Clone size, where shown, is once, few, many, or a class for clones that have expanded.

>TRBV28|TRBJ1-2|.|.
TGTGCCAGCAGTTTACAGGATAACTATGGCTACACCTTC
CASSLQDNYGYTF
>TRBV28|TRBJ1-5|.|few
TGTGCCAGCAGTCTCGACAGCAATCAGCCCCAGCATTTT
CASSLDSNQPQHF
>TRBV4-2|TRBJ2-7|TRBD1|.
TGTGCCAGCAGCCAAGTTCCGGGACAGGGGATGTACGAGCAGTACTTC
CASSQVPGQGMYEQYF
>TRBV18|TRBJ1-1|TRBD1|once
TGTGCCAGCTCACCCACGTCGACCGGGACAGGGGATACTGAAGCTTTCTTT
CASSPTSTGTGDTEAFF
>TRBV13|TRBJ2-5|.|.
TGTGCCAGCAGCTCAAGCGGCGGGGAGACCCAGTACTTC
CASSSSGGETQYF
>TRBV7-8|TRBJ1-6|TRBD1|.
TGTGCCAGCAGCCCCCGGGACAGCGTCTCACCCCTCCACTTT
CASSPRDSVSPLHF
>TRBV30|TRBJ2-1|TRBD2|.
TGTGCCTGGAGTATAGCGGGAGTATTTAATGAGCAGTTCTTC
CAWSIAGVFNEQFF
>TRBV18|TRBJ2-1|.|.
TGTGCCAGCTCACCACCCGTGGGGAATGAGCAGTTCTTC
CASSPPVGNEQFF
>TRBV5-6|TRBJ1-2|.|.
TGTGCCAGCAGCCCTACAGGGAGAGGCTACACCTTC
CASSPTGRGYTF
>TRBV7-9|TRBJ1-1|TRBD1|.
TGTGCCAGCAGCCAGACAGGGGTATCTGAAGCTTTCTTT
CASSQTGVSEAFF
>TRBV5-6|TRBJ1-2|.|once
TGTGCCAGCAGCTTCCCAGGGGTAGGCTATGGCTACACCTTC
CASSFPGVGYGYTF
>TRBV7-2|TRBJ1-6|.|.
TGTGCCAGCGTAGCTGGTGGGGATTCACCCCTCCACTTT
CASVAGGDSPLHF
>TRBV30|TRBJ1-5|.|.
TGTGCCTGGAAGGGACAAGGGGATAGCAATCAGCCCCAGCATTTT
CAWKGQGDSNQPQHF
>TRBV4-3|TRBJ2-3|TRBD1|once
TGCGCCAGCAGCCCGGGACAGATACACACAGATACGCAGTATTTT
CASSPGQIHTDTQYF
>TRBV11-2|TRBJ2-5|.|.
TGTGCCAGCAGCTTAGCGGATAGACGGGAGACCCAGTACTTC
CASSLADRRETQYF
>TRBV27|TRBJ2-2|TRBD1|.
TGTGCCAGCAGGCCAGGGACAGTTAACACCGGGGAGCTGTTTTTT
CASRPGTVNTGELFF
>TRBV27|TRBJ1-6|.|.
TGTGCCAGCAGTTTAAGTTCGGGTAGCAGGGAGCCCCTCCACTTT
CASSLSSGSREPLHF
>TRBV19|TRBJ2-1|.|.
TGTGCCAGTAGTATAGGGCTAGCGGAGCAGTTCTTC
CASSIGLAEQFF
>TRBV7-3|TRBJ2-1|.|.
TGTGCCAGCAGCTTAGGGCGGGACAATGAGCAGTTCTTC
CASSLGRDNEQFF
>TRBV5-1|TRBJ2-1|.|.
TGCGCCAGCAGCTTGGTTTCCAGGGCAGGCTACAATGAGCAGTTCTTC
CASSLVSRAGYNEQFF
>TRBV6-6|TRBJ2-7|TRBD2|.
TGTGCCAGCAGTTACTCGGGCAGCGGGGGATCAGACGAGCAGTACTTC
CASSYSGSGGSDEQYF
>TRBV30|TRBJ2-4|.|.
TGTGCCTGGAGTGTTCCAGGGGGGGACATTCAGTACTTC
CAWSVPGGDIQYF
>TRBV20-1|TRBJ2-7|.|.
TGCAGTGCCCAGATATGGAACGAGCAGTACTTC
CSAQIWNEQYF
>TRBV7-2|TRBJ2-7|TRBD2|.
TGTGCCAGCAGCTTAGAACTAGCGGGACAGTACTTC
CASSLELAGQYF
>TRBV6-5|TRBJ2-5|.|.
TGTGCCAGCAGTTACTCGGTAGGGCAAGAGACCCAGTACTTC
CASSYSVGQETQYF
>TRBV4-2|TRBJ1-1|.|.
TGTGCCAGCAGCCCCAAGAGGACAGCTCATGAAGCTTTCTTT
CASSPKRTAHEAFF
>TRBV19|TRBJ1-1|.|.
TGTGCCAGTAGTAGTAGGGCCGGGGTAGGGAACACTGAAGCTTTCTTT
CASSSRAGVGNTEAFF
>TRBV7-2|TRBJ2-2|.|.
TGTGCCAGCAGCTCACTAGTTCCCGGGGAGCTGTTTTTT
CASSSLVPGELFF
>TRBV6-5|TRBJ2-2|TRBD2|.
TGTGCCAGCAGTTACCGGACTAGCAGGACCGGGGAGCTGTTTTTT
CASSYRTSRTGELFF
>TRBV28|TRBJ2-7|TRBD1|.
TGTGCCAGCAGTTTATTAGGGGGACAGGCGCAGTACTTC
CASSLLGGQAQYF
>TRBV11-3|TRBJ1-1|.|.
TGTGCCAGCAGCTCTACTGGGAACACTGAAGCTTTCTTT
CASSSTGNTEAFF
>TRBV7-6|TRBJ2-7|TRBD1|.
TGTGCCAGCAGCCGAGGGACAGAAACCTCCTACGAGCAGTACTTC
CASSRGTETSYEQYF
>TRBV6-6|TRBJ1-2|.|once
TGTGCCAGCAGTTATACCCAGGGCTACACCTTC
CASSYTQGYTF
>TRBV5-4|TRBJ2-3|TRBD1|.
TGTGCCAGCAGCTTGGCAGGGGGCGAGGATACGCAGTATTTT
CASSLAGGEDTQYF
>TRBV29-1|TRBJ1-1|TRBD1|.
TGCAGCGTAACAGGGGGCTCCCGGACTGAAGCTTTCTTT
CSVTGGSRTEAFF
>TRBV5-1|TRBJ1-2|TRBD1|.
TGCGCCAGCAGCTCAGGGACAGCAGGACACTATGGCTACACCTTC
CASSSGTAGHYGYTF
>TRBV18|TRBJ1-4|.|.
TGTGCCAGCTCACCACCGGGCTCCCTGCGGGAAAAACTGTTTTTT
CASSPPGSLREKLFF
>TRBV5-4|TRBJ2-3|.|.
TGTGCCAGCAATCGTTGGGGGGCAACAGATACGCAGTATTTT
CASNRWGATDTQYF
>TRBV19|TRBJ1-2|.|.
TGTGCCAGTAGTATAGATCTCATGCCGAGAATTTATGGCTACACCTTC
CASSIDLMPRIYGYTF
>TRBV30|TRBJ1-6|.|.
TGTGCCTGGAGTGACCCCTATAATTCACCCCTCCACTTT
CAWSDPYNSPLHF
>TRBV11-1|TRBJ2-1|TRBD1|.
TGTGCCAGCAGCTTAGCGTTTTGGCAGGGGGCTAGCAATGAGCAGTTCTTC
CASSLAFWQGASNEQFF
>TRBV4-3|TRBJ1-4|.|.
TGCGCCAGCAGCCAAAACCCTGCAGTGACTAATGAAAAACTGTTTTTT
CASSQNPAVTNEKLFF